The 3 T cell receptor beta chains given below trace back to one sample, sequenced in a study of blood T cell repertoires in COVID-19. Repertoires were generated with immunoSEQ multiplex PCR, while TCRdb's copy carries only in-frame clones and drops some. The top ten clones hold approximately 5% of a sample with more than 85,000 clones, around 87% of them seen once. The sequenced material came from peripheral blood. Receptor source: a woman between 45 and 60 years old with COVID-19, enrolled during active disease.

The DNA for the CDR3 is TGTGCCAGCAGCTTACAGGGGGTGCCCACAGATACGCAGTATTTT. This codes for CASSLQGVPTDTQYF. This chain uses TRBV7-3 with TRBJ2-3; 7 positions agree with TRBD1. The CDR3 is made up of 15 amino acids. The trim removed 2 bases at V and 2 bases at J, leaving 4 bases unmatched. In germline, CDR1 is SGHTA, CDR2 FQGTGA.

This chain connects TRBV4-1 to TRBJ1-2; TRBD1 matches at 8 bases. Germline loops: CDR1 MGHRA, CDR2 YSYEKL. CDR3 length equals 15 residues. V was clipped by 4 bases and J by 4 bases; unmatched bases: 8. The CDR3 DNA follows: TGCGCCAGCAGCCCAACAGGGGGATTCGGCTATGGCTACACCTTC. The encoded protein is CASSPTGGFGYGYTF.

This sequence joins TRBV11-3 and TRBJ2-6; 9 bases agree with TRBD1. Germline lookup yields CDR1 SGHNT and CDR2 YENEEA. The ends lost 5 bases at V and 0 bases at J; junction bases unmatched: 5. The CDR3 loop spans 17 amino acids. Here the CDR3 DNA reads TGTGCCAGCAGCCCGGGACAGGGTCACTCTGGGGCCAACGTCCTGACTTTC. Protein product: CASSPGQGHSGANVLTF. Combining the CDR3 with reference TRBV11-3 and TRBJ2-6 gives the whole variable domain EAGVVQSPRYKIIEKKQPVAFWCNPISGHNTLYWYLQNLGQGPELLIRYENEEAVDDSQLPKDRFSAERLKGVDSTLKIQPAELGDSAVYLCASSPGQGHSGANVLTFGAGSRLTVL.